The clone carrying this T cell receptor (beta chain) occurred a few times. Its antigen is still unknown. This CDR3 is 16 amino acids long. Germline values: CDR1 LNHDA, CDR2 SQIVND (reference sequence). J gave up 8 bases and V 9 bases, and 17 bases lay outside the gene matches. This sample was taken from a study of identical twins. Each donor was a healthy Caucasian. Template switching created a universal primer site, and the cDNA included unique molecular identifiers. MiXCR, run by TCRdb on the 5' RACE reads, gives a single entry per CDR3 protein. The sample yields hundreds of thousands of distinct CDR3 sequences, 9% to 15% seen once. The study, taken as a whole, reports: Fewer insertions marked abundant cord blood beta clonotypes; young adult naive trended weakly, memory not at all.

The sample also formed part of further work on yellow fever vaccine responses in identical twins.

The receptor's source is a young woman in good health. The specimen sequenced was PBMCs. The chain recombines TRBV19 with TRBJ1-4, with 8 bases identical to TRBD1. In DNA form, the CDR3 reads TGTGCCAGCACAACAAGCGGACAGGGCGGTTGGGAAAAACTGTTTTTT. Residues: CASTTSGQGGWEKLFF.